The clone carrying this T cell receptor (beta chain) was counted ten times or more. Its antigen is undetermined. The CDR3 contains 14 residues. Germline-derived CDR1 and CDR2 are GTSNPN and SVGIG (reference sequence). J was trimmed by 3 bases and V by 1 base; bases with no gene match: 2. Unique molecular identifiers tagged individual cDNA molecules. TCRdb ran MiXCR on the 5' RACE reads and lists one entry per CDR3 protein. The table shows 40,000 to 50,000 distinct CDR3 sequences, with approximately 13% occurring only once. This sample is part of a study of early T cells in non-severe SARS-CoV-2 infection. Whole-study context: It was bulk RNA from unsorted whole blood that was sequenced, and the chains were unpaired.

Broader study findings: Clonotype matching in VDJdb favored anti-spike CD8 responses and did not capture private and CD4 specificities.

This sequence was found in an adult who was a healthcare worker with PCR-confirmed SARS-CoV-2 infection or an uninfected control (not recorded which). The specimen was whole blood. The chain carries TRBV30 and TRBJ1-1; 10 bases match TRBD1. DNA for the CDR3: TGTGCCTGGAGTGCGGGACAGGGGCACACTGAAGCTTTCTTT. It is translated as CAWSAGQGHTEAFF.